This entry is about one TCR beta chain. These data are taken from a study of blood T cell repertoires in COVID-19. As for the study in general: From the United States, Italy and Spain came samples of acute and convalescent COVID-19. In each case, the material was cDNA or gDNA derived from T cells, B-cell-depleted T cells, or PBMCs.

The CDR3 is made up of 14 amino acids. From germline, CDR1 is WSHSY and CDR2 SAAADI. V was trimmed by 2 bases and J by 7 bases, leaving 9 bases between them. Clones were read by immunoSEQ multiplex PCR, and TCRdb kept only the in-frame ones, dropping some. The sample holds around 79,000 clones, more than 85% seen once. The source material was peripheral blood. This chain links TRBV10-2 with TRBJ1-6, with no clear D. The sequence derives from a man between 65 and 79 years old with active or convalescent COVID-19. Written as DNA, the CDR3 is TGCGCCAGCAGTGAGCGGATGCGGAATTCACCCCTCCACTTT. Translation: CASSERMRNSPLHF.